These 12 T cell receptor beta chains were sequenced from one sample in a study of brain T cells in children with intractable seizures. Method: immunoSEQ multiplex PCR; TCRdb's copy keeps in-frame clones and lacks some. The data show hundreds of thousands of clones, with nearly 95% seen just once and around 6% held by the top ten. The time point is: blood from clinic visit 5 months post-surgery; TSC patient then seizure free. The sequenced sample was peripheral blood, obtained more than 4 months after surgery. These receptors all come from a boy under three years old with tuberous sclerosis and intractable seizures.

This sequence joins TRBV24-1 and TRBJ1-2, with D tentatively TRBD1 (6 bases). Germline assignment: CDR1 KGHDR and CDR2 SFDVKD. Trimming removed 5 bases at V and 7 bases at J, with 19 bases between. The CDR3 is made up of 15 amino acids. The CDR3: CATSGPGHGGAGYTF. CDR3 DNA sequence: TGTGCCACCAGTGGCCCGGGACACGGAGGGGCTGGCTACACCTTC.

The chain joins TRBV4-1 to TRBJ1-6; D gene unclear. The V gene's germline CDR1 is MGHRA and CDR2 YSYEKL. The CDR3 totals 14 residues. V lost 0 bases to trimming and J lost 7 bases, with 7 bases between them. The CDR3 spells CASSQEMKNSPLHF. CDR3 DNA: TGCGCCAGCAGCCAAGAGATGAAGAATTCACCCCTCCACTTT.

J is TRBJ1-4 and V is TRBV12-3 or TRBV12-4, with TRBD1 matching over 7 bases. V trimming: 7 bases; J trimming: 6 bases; junction bases outside the gene matches: 2. The CDR3 consists of 12 residues. Here the CDR3 reads CASTGTDEKLFF. The CDR3 nucleotides read TGTGCCAGCACTGGGACAGATGAAAAACTGTTTTTT.

This clone was counted a single time. This chain connects TRBV19 to TRBJ1-1; D is unresolved. V dropped 2 bases and J dropped 7 bases, with 11 bases sitting between them. CDR1 is LNHDA, CDR2 SQIVND, per germline (reference sequence). The CDR3 contains 13 residues. CDR3 amino acids: CASSIWEGLEAFF. The CDR3 region has the DNA TGTGCCAGTAGTATATGGGAGGGCCTTGAAGCTTTCTTT. Full variable domain (missing parts from reference TRBV19 and TRBJ1-1): DGGITQSPKYLFRKEGQNVTLSCEQNLNHDAMYWYRQDPGQGLRLIYYSQIVNDFQKGDIAEGYSVSREKKESFPLTVTSAQKNPTAFYLCASSIWEGLEAFFGQGTRLTVV.

The CDR3 region has the DNA TGTGCCAGCAGCTTGGGGGGACTAGCGGGAGGATTGCAAGAGACCCAGTACTTC. Its protein product is CASSLGGLAGGLQETQYF. The chain recombines TRBV7-9 with TRBJ2-5, with 15 bases lining up with TRBD2. The CDR3 contains 18 residues. Germline-derived CDR1 and CDR2 are SEHNR and FQNEAQ (reference sequence). J lost 2 bases, V lost 3 bases, and 7 bases had no gene match.

The chain carries TRBV6-5 and TRBJ1-2; a possible D gene is TRBD1 (5 bases). V was shortened by 2 bases and J by 2 bases, with 12 bases between the two germline ends. The CDR3 totals 15 residues. Germline V gene sequence: CDR1 MNHEY, CDR2 SVGAGI. The CDR3 DNA reads TGTGCCAGCAGTTACCAAGACAGAAGAAACTATGGCTACACCTTC. Protein: CASSYQDRRNYGYTF.

The chain is built from TRBV6-5 and TRBJ1-2; D is uncertain. Trimming stripped 0 bases from V and 8 bases from J, with 10 bases between. This CDR3 has 13 residues. Germline V lookup: CDR1 MNHEY, CDR2 SVGAGI. The CDR3 here is CASSYSKFLGYTF. Here the CDR3 DNA reads TGTGCCAGCAGTTACTCGAAGTTCTTAGGCTACACCTTC.

The V gene is TRBV6-5, the J gene TRBJ2-1; D unclear. The CDR3 is 14 residues long. Germline values: CDR1 MNHEY, CDR2 SVGAGI. Trimming took off 2 bases at V and 7 bases at J, with 12 bases between the two ends. The CDR3 protein is CASSYRRLENEQFF. CDR3 sequence (DNA): TGTGCCAGCAGTTACAGAAGACTCGAAAATGAGCAGTTCTTC.

J is TRBJ2-1 and V is TRBV24-1; TRBD2 matches at 8 bases. There are 15 residues in the CDR3. Germline V CDR1 and CDR2: KGHDR, SFDVKD. Trimming at V came to 7 bases and at J to 6 bases, leaving 10 bases not matched to a gene. The DNA for the CDR3 is TGTGCCACCAGCGATCGGACTAGCATAGTCAATGAGCAGTTCTTC. Residues: CATSDRTSIVNEQFF.

The rearrangement links TRBV25-1 to TRBJ1-5, with 8 bases lining up with TRBD1. Germline loops: CDR1 MGHDK, CDR2 SYGVNS. The V segment lost 6 bases and the J segment 5 bases; nucleotides outside the gene matches: 3. This CDR3 contains 13 residues. The CDR3 reads CASRQTGDQPQHF. The CDR3 DNA is TGTGCCAGCAGGCAGACAGGGGATCAGCCCCAGCATTTT.

V gene TRBV5-3 combines with J gene TRBJ2-3; D unclear. TRBV5-3 is marked as an open reading frame, function uncertain. V gave up 0 bases and J gave up 7 bases, with 27 bases separating them. The CDR3 sequence is 19 residues long. The CDR3, as DNA: TGTGCCAGAAGCTTGGGGGCGCGCGCCCCAAGTCAAAAACGCCATACGCAGTATTTT. This sequence encodes CARSLGARAPSQKRHTQYF.

The chain carries TRBV19 and TRBJ1-1, with 7 bases identical to TRBD1. V lost 6 bases to trimming and J lost 3 bases; unmatched junction nucleotides: 10. The germline gives CDR1 LNHDA, CDR2 SQIVND (reference sequence). CDR3 size: 15 residues. The CDR3 loop is CASSLLDRVDTEAFF. The CDR3 bases are TGTGCCAGTAGCCTACTCGACAGGGTCGACACTGAAGCTTTCTTT.